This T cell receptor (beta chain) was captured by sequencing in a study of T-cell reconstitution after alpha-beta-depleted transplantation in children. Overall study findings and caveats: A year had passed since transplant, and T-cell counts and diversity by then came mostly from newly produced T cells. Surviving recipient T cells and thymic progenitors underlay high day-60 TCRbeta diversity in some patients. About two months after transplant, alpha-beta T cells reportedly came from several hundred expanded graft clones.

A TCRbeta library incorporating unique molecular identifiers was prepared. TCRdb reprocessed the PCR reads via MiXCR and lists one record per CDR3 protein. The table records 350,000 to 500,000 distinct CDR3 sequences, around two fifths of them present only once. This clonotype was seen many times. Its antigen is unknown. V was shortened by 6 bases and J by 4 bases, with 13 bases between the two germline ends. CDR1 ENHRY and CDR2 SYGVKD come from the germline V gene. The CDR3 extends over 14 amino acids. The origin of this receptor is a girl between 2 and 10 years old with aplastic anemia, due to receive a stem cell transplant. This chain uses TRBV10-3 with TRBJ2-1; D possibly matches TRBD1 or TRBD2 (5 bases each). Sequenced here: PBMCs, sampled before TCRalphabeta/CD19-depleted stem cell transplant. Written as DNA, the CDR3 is TGTGCCATCAGCCCCGGGACCGTATACAATGAGCAGTTCTTC. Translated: CAISPGTVYNEQFF.